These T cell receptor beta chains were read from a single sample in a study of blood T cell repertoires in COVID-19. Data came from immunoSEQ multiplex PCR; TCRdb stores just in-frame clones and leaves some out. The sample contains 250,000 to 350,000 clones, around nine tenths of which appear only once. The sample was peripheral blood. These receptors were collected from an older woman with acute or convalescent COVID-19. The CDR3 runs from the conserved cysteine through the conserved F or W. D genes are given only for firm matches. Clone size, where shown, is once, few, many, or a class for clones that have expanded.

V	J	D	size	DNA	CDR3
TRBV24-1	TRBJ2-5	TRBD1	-	TGTGCCACAGGGACAGGGGGCGCGTATTTGGAGGAGACCCAGTACTTC	CATGTGGAYLEETQYF
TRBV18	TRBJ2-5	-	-	TGTGCCAGCTCACCACTCTCCGCAGGGAGGGAGACCCAGTACTTC	CASSPLSAGRETQYF
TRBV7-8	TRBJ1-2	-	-	TGTGCCAGCAGCACCGGCGCCAGGATTAGTGGCTACACCTTC	CASSTGARISGYTF
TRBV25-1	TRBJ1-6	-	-	TGTGCCAGCCAACAGGGCTATAATTCACCCCTCCACTTT	CASQQGYNSPLHF
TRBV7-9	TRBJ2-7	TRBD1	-	TGTGCCAGCAGCATAACGACAGGGGTCACATCCTACGAGCAGTACTTC	CASSITTGVTSYEQYF
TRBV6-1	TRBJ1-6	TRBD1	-	TGTGCCAGCAGTGAAGCACCGGGACAGGGCTTGTCACCCCTCCACTTT	CASSEAPGQGLSPLHF
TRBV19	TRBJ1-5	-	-	TGTGCCACGATGGACCCAGGAGGGTATAGCAATCAGCCCCAGCATTTT	CATMDPGGYSNQPQHF
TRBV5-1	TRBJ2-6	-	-	TGCGCCAGCAGTCGGAGGGACCCCTCTGGGGCCAACGTCCTGACTTTC	CASSRRDPSGANVLTF
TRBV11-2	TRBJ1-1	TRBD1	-	TGTGCCAGCAGCTTATCGTGGTCGAGACAGGGGGCGCCGACTGAAGCTTTCTTT	CASSLSWSRQGAPTEAFF
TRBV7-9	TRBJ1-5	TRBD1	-	TGTGCCAGCAGCTTATGGACAGGGGAACTGGTTAATCAGCCCCAGCATTTT	CASSLWTGELVNQPQHF
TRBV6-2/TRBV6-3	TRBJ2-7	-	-	TGTGCCAGCAGTCCCTGGGGGCAGGGAATGTCCTACGAGCAGTACTTC	CASSPWGQGMSYEQYF
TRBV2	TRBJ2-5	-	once	TGTGCCAGCAGTGACAGGGATGAGACCCAGTACTTC	CASSDRDETQYF
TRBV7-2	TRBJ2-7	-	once	TGTGCCAGCAGCTTACGGGACATAATTTACGAGCAGTACTTC	CASSLRDIIYEQYF
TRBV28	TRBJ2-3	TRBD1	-	TGTGCCAGCAGACAAACAGGGGAATGGGGCGGGAGCACAGATACGCAGTATTTT	CASRQTGEWGGSTDTQYF
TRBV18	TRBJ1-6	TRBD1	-	TGTGCCAGCTCACCCACAGGGGGCAATTCACCCCTCCACTTT	CASSPTGGNSPLHF
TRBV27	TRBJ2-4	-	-	TGTGCCAGCAGTTCGAGTCACAGTAAAAACATTCAGTACTTC	CASSSSHSKNIQYF
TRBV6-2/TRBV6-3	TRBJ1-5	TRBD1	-	TGTGCCAGCAGCCATGGACAGGCCCACAATCAGCCCCAGCATTTT	CASSHGQAHNQPQHF
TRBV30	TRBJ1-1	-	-	TGTGCCTGGAGCGGACAGCAGAACACTGAAGCTTTCTTT	CAWSGQQNTEAFF
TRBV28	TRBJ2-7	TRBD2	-	TGTGCCAGCAGTCCCTATCCGGGGGGAGCCTACGAGCAGTACTTC	CASSPYPGGAYEQYF
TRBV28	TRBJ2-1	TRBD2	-	TGTGCCAGCAGTTTAGGACTAGCATCCTACAATGAGCAGTTCTTC	CASSLGLASYNEQFF
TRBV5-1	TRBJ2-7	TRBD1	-	TGCGCCAGCAGCTTTCGGGACAGGGCCTACGAGCAGTACTTC	CASSFRDRAYEQYF
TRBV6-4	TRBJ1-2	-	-	TGTGCCAGCAGTGACGGGATTAATCAGGACAGAGATCCTTTTGGTGGCTACACCTTC	CASSDGINQDRDPFGGYTF
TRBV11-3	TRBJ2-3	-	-	TGTGCCAGCAGCTTAGGGAGTTCTAGCACAGATACGCAGTATTTT	CASSLGSSSTDTQYF